The 30 T cell receptor beta chains below come from one sample, sequenced in a study of early T cells in non-severe SARS-CoV-2 infection (dated by TCRdb to about 2021). Receptor libraries were prepared by 5' RACE. The run used a NextSeq 500. TCRdb passed the public sequencing reads through fastp at Q25 and MiXCR, retaining productive beta sequences. Every CDR3 protein is listed once, alongside the most common genes and DNA of its rows. This sample gives 85,000 to 100,000 distinct CDR3 sequences in total; 9.5% to 11% of them show up just once. The ten largest clonotypes hold approximately 4.5% of the sample. The material sequenced was whole blood, taken at baseline. All receptors come from an adult who was a healthcare worker with PCR-confirmed SARS-CoV-2 infection or an uninfected control (not recorded which).

This clonotype has at least ten counts. The junction departs from germline at one end; a sequencing error may be responsible. The chain carries TRBV10-3 and TRBJ2-1; 12 bases fit TRBD2. The CDR3 totals 15 residues. Germline V gene lookup returns CDR1 ENHRY and CDR2 SYGVKD. The CDR3 DNA follows: TGTGCCATCAGCTCGACTAGCGGGGGCTACGATGAGCAGTTCTTC. Protein: CAISSTSGGYDEQFF.

The rearrangement links TRBV12-3 or TRBV12-4 to TRBJ2-3; no reliable D call. V was clipped by 8 bases and J by 2 bases, with 5 bases between them. CDR3 size: 11 residues. The DNA of the CDR3 is TGTGCCAGCGGATTCACAGATACGCAGTATTTT. This encodes CASGFTDTQYF.

This clonotype occurred many times. V is TRBV10-1 and J is TRBJ2-3, with 7 bases matching TRBD2. Losses at the gene ends were 5 bases for V and 2 bases for J; bases not matched to a gene: 7. Germline lookup yields CDR1 WNHNN and CDR2 SYGVQD (reference sequence). The CDR3 is 15 amino acids. In DNA form, the CDR3 reads TGCGCCAGCAGTTTTGCGGGAGTTAACACAGATACGCAGTATTTT. Its protein is CASSFAGVNTDTQYF.

This clonotype was picked up a small number of times. The rearrangement joins TRBV28 to TRBJ2-5, with TRBD2 as a possible D gene (6 bases). The CDR3 loop spans 13 amino acids. CDR1 is MDHEN and CDR2 is SYDVKM in the germline V gene. V was cut by 6 bases and J by 5 bases, with 13 bases left in between. The CDR3 sequence: CASRPGLYETQYF. Written as DNA, the CDR3 is TGTGCCAGCAGGCCCGGACTATACGAGACCCAGTACTTC. Based on the CDR3 plus reference TRBV28 and TRBJ2-5, the full variable domain is DVKVTQSSRYLVKRTGEKVFLECVQDMDHENMFWYRQDPGLGLRLIYFSYDVKMKEKGDIPEGYSVSREKKERFSLILESASTNQTSMYLCASRPGLYETQYFGPGTRLLVL.

This clonotype has only a few counts. The chain carries TRBV30 and TRBJ2-3; maybe TRBD2 (5 bases). This CDR3 has 17 amino acids. The V and J ends lost 0 bases and 8 bases respectively, with 24 bases between them. The germline CDR1 and CDR2 sequences are GTSNPN and SVGIG (reference sequence). The CDR3 coding sequence is TGTGCCTGGAGTGTAGGTTTCAGAGGCGGGCCCCAGTCTACGCAGTATTTT. Protein: CAWSVGFRGGPQSTQYF.

V gene TRBV6-5 combines with J gene TRBJ2-2, with D possibly being TRBD2 (5 bases). CDR1 is MNHEY, CDR2 SVGAGI, per germline. This CDR3 is 16 amino acids long. Between the trimmed V and J ends, which lost 0 bases and 4 bases, there was a span of 12 bases. The CDR3 region has the DNA TGTGCCAGCAGTTACTCATCAGGAGGTGGCACCGGGGAGCTGTTTTTT. Its protein product is CASSYSSGGGTGELFF.

The CDR3 sequence: CASSRRIDYEQYF. The DNA of the CDR3 is TGTGCCAGCAGTCGACGGATCGACTACGAGCAGTACTTC. The chain joins TRBV27 to TRBJ2-7, with no clear D. V was pared by 5 bases and J by 3 bases, with 11 bases between. Per the germline V gene, CDR1 is MNHEY and CDR2 is SMNVEV (reference sequence). CDR3 length: 13 residues.

This clonotype was detected a few times. The chain combines TRBV10-3 with TRBJ1-3; D is unresolved. Germline CDR1 and CDR2: ENHRY and SYGVKD. The CDR3 loop spans 14 amino acids. With 4 bases removed from V and 0 bases from J, the gap between germline ends came to 7 bases. The CDR3 DNA reads as TGTGCCATCAGTGCCTCCAACTCTGGAAACACCATATATTTT. This encodes CAISASNSGNTIYF.

The chain carries TRBV5-6 and TRBJ2-3; D is ambiguous. This CDR3 has 12 amino acids. V was clipped by 0 bases and J by 6 bases, with 5 bases between them. CDR1 SGHDT and CDR2 YYEEEE come from the germline V gene. CDR3 coding DNA: TGTGCCAGCAGCTTGGTCCCCGATACGCAGTATTTT. This encodes CASSLVPDTQYF.

This clonotype was found many times. This chain joins TRBV5-1 and TRBJ1-4; D is perhaps TRBD1 (5 bases). The germline V gene has CDR1 SGHRS and CDR2 YFSETQ. Trimming left V 4 bases short and J 1 base short, with 14 bases between. This CDR3 has 16 residues. The CDR3 loop reads CASSPRLGGTNEKLFF. CDR3 DNA: TGCGCCAGCAGCCCACGCCTCGGGGGAACTAATGAAAAACTGTTTTTT.

The chain recombines TRBV10-3 with TRBJ1-2; 9 bases are a match to TRBD1. V lost 10 bases and J lost 4; bases outside the gene matches: 4. CDR1 is ENHRY, CDR2 SYGVKD, per germline. CDR3 length equals 12 residues. CDR3 DNA: TGTGCCACCGAGACAGGGGGCTATGGCTACACCTTC. This codes for CATETGGYGYTF.

The rearrangement links TRBV11-2 to TRBJ2-3; TRBD2 matches at 13 bases. The junction had 8 bases not matched to a gene; V was cut back by 3 bases and J by 5 bases. Germline values: CDR1 SGHAT, CDR2 FQNNGV. The CDR3 has 17 residues. CDR3 protein: CASSFGLAGDFGDTQYF. The CDR3 nucleotides are TGTGCCAGCAGCTTCGGACTAGCGGGAGATTTTGGAGATACGCAGTATTTT.

The chain combines TRBV29-1 with TRBJ1-2; TRBD1 agrees at 10 bases. Germline values: CDR1 SQVTM, CDR2 ANQGSEA. The length of the CDR3 is 16 residues. V shed 0 bases, J shed 0 bases, and the junction held 4 bases outside the gene matches. This CDR3 reads CSVEETGGVPNYGYTF. The CDR3 DNA follows: TGCAGCGTTGAAGAGACAGGGGGCGTTCCTAACTATGGCTACACCTTC.

This rearrangement joins TRBV3-1 to TRBJ2-7; D assignment may be TRBD1 or TRBD2 (6 bases each). The length of the CDR3 is 12 residues. Per the germline V gene, CDR1 is LGHDT and CDR2 is YNNKEL (reference sequence). The V gene lost 6 bases and the J gene lost 2 bases, with 8 bases spanning the gap. This CDR3 is CASRGGAYEQYF. For the CDR3, the DNA is TGTGCCAGCAGGGGGGGCGCCTACGAGCAGTACTTC.

The V gene is TRBV3-1, the J gene TRBJ2-1; the match to TRBD2 covers 7 bases. The CDR3 is 15 amino acids. Germline CDR1 and CDR2: LGHDT and YNNKEL (reference sequence). V was clipped by 1 base and J by 0 bases; unmatched bases: 0. The CDR3 nucleotides read TGTGCCAGCAGCCAAGGGACTAGCTCCTACAATGAGCAGTTCTTC. It specifies CASSQGTSSYNEQFF.

There are a few counts of this clonotype. V gene TRBV7-2 combines with J gene TRBJ1-6; D not certain. Deletions cut 5 bases from V and 9 bases from J, with 14 bases between. The CDR3 totals 14 residues. Germline assignment: CDR1 SGHTA and CDR2 FQGNSA. In nucleotides, the CDR3 is TGTGCCAGCAGCCCTAGGGCTACTGGTTCACCCCTCCACTTT. Protein sequence: CASSPRATGSPLHF.

CDR3 DNA sequence: TGTGCCAGCAGTTTTGGGGCAGGTAAAACAGATACGCAGTATTTT. Translated, it gives CASSFGAGKTDTQYF. This chain joins TRBV27 and TRBJ2-3; D possibly corresponds to TRBD1 (5 bases). The CDR3 extends over 15 amino acids. Germline assignment: CDR1 MNHEY and CDR2 SMNVEV (reference sequence). Trimming shortened V by 3 bases and J by 3 bases, and 13 bases separated the two germline ends.

There are many counts of this clonotype. The V call is TRBV20-1, the J call TRBJ2-7; 8 bases are shared with TRBD2. Trimming removed 5 bases from V and 3 bases from J; junction bases left unmatched: 3. CDR1 is DFQATT, CDR2 SNEGSKA, per germline (reference sequence). The CDR3 has 12 residues. CDR3 sequence: CSASGTSYEQYF. The CDR3, as DNA: TGCAGTGCTTCCGGGACTAGCTACGAGCAGTACTTC.

V usage is TRBV12-3 or TRBV12-4 and J usage is TRBJ2-7; possibly TRBD2 for D (6 bases). The CDR3 is made up of 13 amino acids. Trimming cost V 6 bases and J 4 bases, with 13 bases left between them. CDR3 coding DNA: TGTGCCAGCAGAGGGACTGGACTATACGAGCAGTACTTC. Its translation: CASRGTGLYEQYF.

This clonotype appeared a few times. CDR3 sequence reads: CSGNRDNYGYTF. CDR3 DNA: TGCAGCGGCAACAGGGATAACTATGGCTACACCTTC. The V and J genes are TRBV29-1 and TRBJ1-2, with D maybe TRBD1 (6 bases). The CDR3 covers 12 residues. Deletions cut 7 bases from V and 1 base from J, with 10 bases between. The V gene's germline CDR1 is SQVTM and CDR2 ANQGSEA.

There are a few counts of this clonotype. The J gene is TRBJ2-7, the V gene TRBV25-1, with TRBD1 as a possible D gene (6 bases). This CDR3 is 15 amino acids long. CDR1 is MGHDK, CDR2 SYGVNS, per germline. V was cut by 2 bases and J by 2 bases, with 13 bases left in between. CDR3 sequence (DNA): TGTGCCAGCAGTGAACATTCCGACAGGACCTACGAGCAGTACTTC. This translates into CASSEHSDRTYEQYF.

The rearrangement links TRBV7-9 to TRBJ2-5; D may correspond to TRBD1 or TRBD2 (5 bases each). This CDR3 contains 14 residues. From germline, CDR1 is SEHNR and CDR2 FQNEAQ (reference sequence). The V gene lost 4 bases and the J gene lost 5 bases, with 14 bases spanning the gap. This CDR3 is CASSWDREGETQYF. CDR3 sequence (DNA): TGTGCCAGCAGCTGGGACCGGGAAGGGGAGACCCAGTACTTC.

This clonotype has at least ten counts. The chain couples TRBV5-1 to TRBJ2-5; D is ambiguous. The germline V and J ends were trimmed by 0 bases and 1 base, with 4 bases remaining between them. From germline, CDR1 is SGHRS and CDR2 YFSETQ. There are 13 residues in the CDR3. The CDR3 DNA sequence: TGCGCCAGCAGCTTGGGCGTCCAAGAGACCCAGTACTTC. This gives the protein CASSLGVQETQYF.

This clonotype was seen a single time. This chain connects TRBV11-2 to TRBJ2-1; no reliable D call. The CDR3 covers 13 residues. The germline gives CDR1 SGHAT, CDR2 FQNNGV. V shed 5 bases and J shed 5 bases, with 10 bases lying between them. For the CDR3, the DNA is TGTGCCAGCAGCCCAGACTGGCACAATGAGCAGTTCTTC. Translating gives CASSPDWHNEQFF.

This clonotype was detected a few times. The rearrangement joins TRBV20-1 to TRBJ2-5, with D perhaps given as TRBD1 or TRBD2 (5 bases each). This CDR3 has 11 amino acids. The ends were cut back, 6 bases at V and 3 bases at J, with 8 bases in the middle. Germline CDR1 and CDR2: DFQATT and SNEGSKA (reference sequence). CDR3 nucleotide sequence: TGCAGTGCGGTGGGGGAAGAGACCCAGTACTTC. It codes for CSAVGEETQYF.

The rearrangement uses TRBV18 and TRBJ1-1, with 7 bases aligning to TRBD1. Germline trimming cut 3 bases from V and 1 base from J; bases unmatched to any gene: 5. The CDR3 totals 15 residues. Germline CDR1 reads KGHSH; CDR2 reads LQKENI. In nucleotides, the CDR3 is TGTGCCAGCTCACCCGGGGCAGGGGGGAACACTGAAGCTTTCTTT. Translating it yields CASSPGAGGNTEAFF.

The rearrangement links TRBV20-1 to TRBJ1-1; the D is unclear. From germline, CDR1 is DFQATT and CDR2 SNEGSKA (reference sequence). The V end was cut by 0 bases, the J end by 8 bases, with 13 bases between. The CDR3 is made up of 13 amino acids. CDR3: CSAREGGHEEAFF. The CDR3 DNA reads as TGCAGTGCTAGAGAGGGAGGGCATGAAGAAGCTTTCTTT.

This chain connects TRBV9 to TRBJ2-1; 14 positions match TRBD2. Per the germline V gene, CDR1 is SGDLS and CDR2 is YYNGEE. CDR3 size: 17 residues. Trimming cost V 0 bases and J 8 bases; bases outside gene matches: 7. The CDR3 DNA is TGTGCCAGCAGCGTAGGACCGGGACTAGCGGGGGAAGATGAGCAGTTCTTC. Its protein is CASSVGPGLAGEDEQFF.

In its sample, this clonotype was seen a few times. V is TRBV6-4 and J is TRBJ2-7; D is unresolved. CDR3 length equals 17 residues. CDR1 and CDR2 from the germline V gene are MRHNA and SNTAGT. V was shortened by 9 bases and J by 5 bases, with 29 bases between the two germline ends. The CDR3 region has the DNA TGTGCCAGAAGGCAATGCACGGGCAGGCAGAACCGGGACGAGCAGTACTTC. The encoded protein is CARRQCTGRQNRDEQYF.

The chain has TRBV6-1 and TRBJ2-5; D gene ambiguous. Trimming took off 4 bases at V and 3 bases at J, with 9 bases between the two ends. The CDR3 spans 13 residues. The germline V gene encodes CDR1 MNHNS and CDR2 SASEGT. The CDR3 bases are TGTGCCAGCAGTGTGGGCCCGAAAGAGACCCAGTACTTC. It specifies CASSVGPKETQYF.